The 3 T cell receptor beta chains below all came from one sample that was sequenced in a study of shared clonotypes between healthy human individuals. CD45RO-negative cells were positively selected for CCR7, leaving out terminally differentiated effector memory CD45RA+ cells. The data were produced by immunoSEQ multiplex PCR, yet TCRdb's version contains in-frame clones alone and is incomplete. Seen here are about 2 million clones, about 95% observed once, and the top ten hold more than 0.95%. Source material: naive CD8+ T cells sorted from blood. Every receptor here comes from a man aged 18 to 30 in good health.

The chain uses TRBV5-6 and TRBJ2-7; no definite D call. Germline loops: CDR1 SGHDT, CDR2 YYEEEE. Trimming removed 2 bases at V and 4 bases at J, with 13 bases between. The CDR3 has 14 amino acids. CDR3 protein: CASSFSAERYEQYF. The DNA of the CDR3 is TGTGCCAGCAGCTTTTCCGCGGAACGTTACGAGCAGTACTTC.

The chain joins TRBV6-6 to TRBJ1-5, with 8 positions matching TRBD1. V was pared by 6 bases and J by 4 bases, with 2 bases of the junction left unmatched. CDR3 length equals 13 residues. CDR1 is MNHNY and CDR2 is SVGAGI in the germline V gene (reference sequence). The CDR3 DNA reads TGTGCCAGCAGAGGACAGGGTAATCAGCCCCAGCATTTT. Amino acids: CASRGQGNQPQHF.

V is TRBV23-1 and J is TRBJ2-3; D remains unclear. TRBV23-1 is known as an ORF, though its function is uncertain. The CDR3 has 16 amino acids. Trimming removed 2 bases from V and 0 bases from J, with 12 bases in between. DNA for the CDR3: TGCGCCAGCAGTCAACTGGCGACGCTTAGCACAGATACGCAGTATTTT. Protein sequence: CASSQLATLSTDTQYF.